This TCR beta chain originates from a study of shared clonotypes between healthy human individuals. Notes on the study in general: Represented diversity (both genetic and exposure-history) was limited by the small number of donors. Despite large depth, rarefaction showed incomplete sorted-subset sequencing.

Each replicate PCR on the sorted subsets used about 0.2 ug DNA (approximately 27,000 T cell genomes). This table comes from immunoSEQ multiplex PCR, and its TCRdb copy is limited to in-frame clones, with some not included. The repertoire holds some 650,000 clones, with more than 95% as singletons. In germline, CDR1 is SGDLS, CDR2 YYNGEE. The CDR3 loop spans 14 amino acids. J gave up 8 bases and V 5 bases, and 8 bases lay outside the gene matches. Every one of the donors was a Caucasian adult that lived in Nashville, Tennessee. On this clone: The antigen remains unidentified.

V is TRBV9 and J is TRBJ2-2, with 8 bases matching TRBD2. Material: naive CD4+ T cells sorted from blood. Subset meaning: CD45RA+ positively selected. The sequence came from a woman aged 25 to 39 in good health. The CDR3 nucleotides read TGTGCCAGCAGATCGGGTAGCGGGATGGGGGAGCTGTTTTTT. This encodes CASRSGSGMGELFF.